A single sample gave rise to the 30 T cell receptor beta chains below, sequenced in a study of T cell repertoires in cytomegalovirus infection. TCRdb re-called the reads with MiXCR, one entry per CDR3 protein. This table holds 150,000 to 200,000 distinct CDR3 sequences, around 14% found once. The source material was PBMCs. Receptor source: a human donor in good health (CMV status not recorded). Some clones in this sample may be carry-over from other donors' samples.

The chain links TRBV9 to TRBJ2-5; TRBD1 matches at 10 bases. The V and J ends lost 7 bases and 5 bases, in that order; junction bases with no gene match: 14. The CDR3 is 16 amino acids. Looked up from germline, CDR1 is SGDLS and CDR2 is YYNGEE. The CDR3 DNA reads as TGTGCCAGCGGCAACCGGGACAGGGGTCCGGGCGAGACCCAGTACTTC. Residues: CASGNRDRGPGETQYF.

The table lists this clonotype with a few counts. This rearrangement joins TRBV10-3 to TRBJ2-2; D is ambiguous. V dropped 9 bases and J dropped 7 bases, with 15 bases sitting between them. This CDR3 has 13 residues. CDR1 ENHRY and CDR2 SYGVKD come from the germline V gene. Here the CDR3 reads CAIHDGLNGELFF. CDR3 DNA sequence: TGTGCCATACACGACGGTTTGAACGGGGAGCTGTTTTTT.

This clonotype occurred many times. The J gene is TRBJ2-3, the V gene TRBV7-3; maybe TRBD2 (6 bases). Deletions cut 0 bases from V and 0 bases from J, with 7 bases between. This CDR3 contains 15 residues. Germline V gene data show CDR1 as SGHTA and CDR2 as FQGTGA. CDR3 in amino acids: CASSLTGGSTDTQYF. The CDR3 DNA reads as TGTGCCAGCAGCTTAACGGGAGGAAGCACAGATACGCAGTATTTT.

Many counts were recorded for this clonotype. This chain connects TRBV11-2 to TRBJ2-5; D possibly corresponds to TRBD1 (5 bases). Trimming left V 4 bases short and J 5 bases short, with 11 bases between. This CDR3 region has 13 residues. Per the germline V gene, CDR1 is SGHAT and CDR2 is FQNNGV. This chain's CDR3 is CASSSGHRETQYF. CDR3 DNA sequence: TGTGCCAGCAGCTCTGGACACAGGGAGACCCAGTACTTC.

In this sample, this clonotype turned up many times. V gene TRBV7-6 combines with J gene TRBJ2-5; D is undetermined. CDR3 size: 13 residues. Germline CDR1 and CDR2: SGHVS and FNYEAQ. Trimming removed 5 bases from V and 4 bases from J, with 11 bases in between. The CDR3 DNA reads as TGTGCCAGCAGCCCTCGGCGGACAGAGACCCAGTACTTC. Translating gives CASSPRRTETQYF.

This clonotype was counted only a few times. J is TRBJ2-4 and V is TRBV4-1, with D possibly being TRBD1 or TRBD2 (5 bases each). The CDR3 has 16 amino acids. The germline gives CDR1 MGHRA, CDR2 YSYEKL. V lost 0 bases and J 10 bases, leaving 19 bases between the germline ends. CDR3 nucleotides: TGCGCCAGCAGCCAAGATGGGACCAGCCGGATCGGAATTCAGTACTTC. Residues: CASSQDGTSRIGIQYF.

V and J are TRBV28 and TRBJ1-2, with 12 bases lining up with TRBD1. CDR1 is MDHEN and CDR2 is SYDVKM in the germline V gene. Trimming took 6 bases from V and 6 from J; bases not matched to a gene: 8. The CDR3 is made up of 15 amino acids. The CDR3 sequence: CASRSPGTGGHGYTF. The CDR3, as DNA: TGTGCCAGCAGATCACCCGGGACAGGGGGCCATGGCTACACCTTC.

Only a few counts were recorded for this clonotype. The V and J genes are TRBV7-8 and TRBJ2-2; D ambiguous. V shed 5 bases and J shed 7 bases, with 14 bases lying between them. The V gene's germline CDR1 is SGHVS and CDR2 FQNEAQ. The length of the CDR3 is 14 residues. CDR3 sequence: CASSLVGRGGELFF. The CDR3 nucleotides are TGTGCCAGCAGCCTAGTAGGGCGCGGCGGGGAGCTGTTTTTT. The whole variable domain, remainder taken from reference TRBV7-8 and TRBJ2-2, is GAGVSQSPRYKVAKRGQDVALRCDPISGHVSLFWYQQALGQGPEFLTYFQNEAQLDKSGLPSDRFFAERPEGSVSTLKIQRTQQEDSAVYLCASSLVGRGGELFFGEGSRLTVL.

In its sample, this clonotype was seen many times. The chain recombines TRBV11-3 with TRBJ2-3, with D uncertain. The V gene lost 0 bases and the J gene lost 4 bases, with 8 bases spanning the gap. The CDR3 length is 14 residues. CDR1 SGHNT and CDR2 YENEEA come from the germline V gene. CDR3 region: CASSLDRFADTQYF. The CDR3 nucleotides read TGTGCCAGCAGCTTAGATCGGTTTGCAGATACGCAGTATTTT.

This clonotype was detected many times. CDR3 region: CASSLSDVQIIYEQYF. The CDR3 nucleotides read TGTGCCAGCAGCTTATCAGATGTTCAGATTATCTACGAGCAGTACTTC. The V call is TRBV7-2, the J call TRBJ2-7; D call uncertain. Deletions cut 2 bases from V and 3 bases from J, with 17 bases between. CDR1 is SGHTA, CDR2 FQGNSA, per germline. The length of the CDR3 is 16 residues.

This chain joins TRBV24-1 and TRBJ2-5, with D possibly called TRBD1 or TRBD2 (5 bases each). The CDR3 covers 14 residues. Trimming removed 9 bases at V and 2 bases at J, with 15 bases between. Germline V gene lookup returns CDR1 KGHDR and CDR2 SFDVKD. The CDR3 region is CATGEGPLQETQYF. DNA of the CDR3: TGTGCCACCGGCGAGGGACCCCTACAAGAGACCCAGTACTTC.

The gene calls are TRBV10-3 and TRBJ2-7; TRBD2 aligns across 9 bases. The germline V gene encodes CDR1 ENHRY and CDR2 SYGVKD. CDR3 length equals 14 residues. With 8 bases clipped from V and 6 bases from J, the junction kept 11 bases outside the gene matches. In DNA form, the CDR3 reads TGTGCCATCGGAATCAGGACTAGCGTGGGCGAGCAGTACTTC. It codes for CAIGIRTSVGEQYF.

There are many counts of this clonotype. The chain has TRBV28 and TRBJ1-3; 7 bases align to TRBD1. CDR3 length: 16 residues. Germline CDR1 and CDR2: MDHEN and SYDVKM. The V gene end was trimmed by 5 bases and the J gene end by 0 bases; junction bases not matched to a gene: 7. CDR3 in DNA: TGTGCCAGCAGTCTCGGACAGGCTAGCTCTGGAAACACCATATATTTT. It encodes CASSLGQASSGNTIYF.

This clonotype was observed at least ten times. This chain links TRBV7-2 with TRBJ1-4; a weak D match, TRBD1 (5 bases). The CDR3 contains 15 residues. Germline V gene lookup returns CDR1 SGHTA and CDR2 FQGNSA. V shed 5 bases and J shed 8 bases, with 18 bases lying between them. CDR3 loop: CASSDQGAGREKLFF. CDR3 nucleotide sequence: TGTGCCAGCAGCGACCAGGGAGCGGGAAGGGAAAAACTGTTTTTT.

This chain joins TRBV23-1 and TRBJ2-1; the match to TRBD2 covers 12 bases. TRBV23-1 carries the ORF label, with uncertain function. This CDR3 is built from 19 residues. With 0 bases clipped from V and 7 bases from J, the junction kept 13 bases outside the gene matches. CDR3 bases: TGCGCCAGCAGTCAATCGGATTGGCTAGCGGGAGGGCCGCGGAATGAGCAGTTCTTC. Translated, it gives CASSQSDWLAGGPRNEQFF.

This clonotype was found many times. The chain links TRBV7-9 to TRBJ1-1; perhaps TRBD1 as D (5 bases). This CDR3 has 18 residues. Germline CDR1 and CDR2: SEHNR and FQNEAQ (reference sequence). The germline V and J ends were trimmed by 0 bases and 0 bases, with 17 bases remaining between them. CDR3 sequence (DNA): TGTGCCAGCAGCTTAGCTTGGGCCGACAGAACTATGAACACTGAAGCTTTCTTT. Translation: CASSLAWADRTMNTEAFF.

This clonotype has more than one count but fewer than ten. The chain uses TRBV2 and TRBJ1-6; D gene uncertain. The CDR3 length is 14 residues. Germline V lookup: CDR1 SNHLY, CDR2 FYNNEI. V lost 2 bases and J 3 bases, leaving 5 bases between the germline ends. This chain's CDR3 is CASSESRYNSPLHF. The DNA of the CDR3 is TGTGCCAGCAGTGAATCGCGCTATAATTCACCCCTCCACTTT.

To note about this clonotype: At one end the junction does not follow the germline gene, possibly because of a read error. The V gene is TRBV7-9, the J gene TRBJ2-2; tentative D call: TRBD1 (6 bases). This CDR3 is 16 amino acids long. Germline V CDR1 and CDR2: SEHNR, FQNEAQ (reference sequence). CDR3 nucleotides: TGTGCCAGCAGCCCCCAGGGGACCGCGAACGCCGGGGAGCTGTTTTTT. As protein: CASSPQGTANAGELFF. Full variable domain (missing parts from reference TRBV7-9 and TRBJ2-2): DTGVSQNPRHKITKRGQNVTFRCDPISEHNRLYWYRQTLGQGPEFLTYFQNEAQLEKSRLLSDRFSAERPKGSFSTLEIQRTEQGDSAMYLCASSPQGTANAGELFFGEGSRLTVL.

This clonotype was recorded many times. The DNA of the CDR3 is TGTGCCAGCACCGTCACGAGCGGAGCCTACGAGCAGTACTTC. This gives the protein CASTVTSGAYEQYF. V is TRBV28 and J is TRBJ2-7; tentative D call: TRBD2 (5 bases). Trimming took 7 bases from V and 2 from J, leaving 15 bases between them. There are 14 residues in the CDR3. CDR1 and CDR2 from the germline V gene are MDHEN and SYDVKM. Combining the CDR3 with reference TRBV28 and TRBJ2-7 gives the whole variable domain DVKVTQSSRYLVKRTGEKVFLECVQDMDHENMFWYRQDPGLGLRLIYFSYDVKMKEKGDIPEGYSVSREKKERFSLILESASTNQTSMYLCASTVTSGAYEQYFGPGTRLTVT.

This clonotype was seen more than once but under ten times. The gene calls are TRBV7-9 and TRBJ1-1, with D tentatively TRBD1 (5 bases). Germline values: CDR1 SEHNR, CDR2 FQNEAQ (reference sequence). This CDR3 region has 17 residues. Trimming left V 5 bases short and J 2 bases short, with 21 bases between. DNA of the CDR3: TGTGCCAGCAGCGCGTCCGGGACGCCTGTCCATAACACTGAAGCTTTCTTT. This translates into CASSASGTPVHNTEAFF. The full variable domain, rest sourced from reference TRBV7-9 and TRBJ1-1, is DTGVSQNPRHKITKRGQNVTFRCDPISEHNRLYWYRQTLGQGPEFLTYFQNEAQLEKSRLLSDRFSAERPKGSFSTLEIQRTEQGDSAMYLCASSASGTPVHNTEAFFGQGTRLTVV.

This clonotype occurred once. The CDR3 region is CASSPGQGNSGANVLTF. The CDR3 bases are TGTGCCAGCTCACCGGGGCAGGGAAACTCTGGGGCCAACGTCCTGACTTTC. The chain is built from TRBV18 and TRBJ2-6, with a weak D call TRBD1 (5 bases). The CDR3 has 17 residues. V was cut by 3 bases and J by 0 bases, with 12 bases left in between. Germline-derived CDR1 and CDR2 are KGHSH and LQKENI.

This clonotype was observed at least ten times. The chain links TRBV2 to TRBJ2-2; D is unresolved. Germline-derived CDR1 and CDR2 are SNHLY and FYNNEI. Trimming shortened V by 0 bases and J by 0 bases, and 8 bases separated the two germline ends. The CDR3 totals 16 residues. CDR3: CASSEARAANTGELFF. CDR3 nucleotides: TGTGCCAGCAGTGAAGCCCGGGCAGCGAACACCGGGGAGCTGTTTTTT.

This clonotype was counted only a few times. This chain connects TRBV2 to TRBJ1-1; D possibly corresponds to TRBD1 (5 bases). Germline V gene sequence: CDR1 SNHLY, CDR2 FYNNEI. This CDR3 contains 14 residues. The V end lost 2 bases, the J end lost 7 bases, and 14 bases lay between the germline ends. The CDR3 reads CASSEREWGSEAFF. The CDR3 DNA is TGTGCCAGCAGTGAAAGGGAGTGGGGGAGTGAAGCTTTCTTT. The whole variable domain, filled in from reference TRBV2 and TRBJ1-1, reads EPEVTQTPSHQVTQMGQEVILRCVPISNHLYFYWYRQILGQKVEFLVSFYNNEISEKSEIFDDQFSVERPDGSNFTLKIRSTKLEDSAMYFCASSEREWGSEAFFGQGTRLTVV.

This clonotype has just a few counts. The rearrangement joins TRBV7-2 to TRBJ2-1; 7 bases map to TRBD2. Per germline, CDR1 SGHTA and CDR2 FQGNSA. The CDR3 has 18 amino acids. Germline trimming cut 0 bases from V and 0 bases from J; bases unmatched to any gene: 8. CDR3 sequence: CASSLAVTSRSSYNEQFF. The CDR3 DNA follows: TGTGCCAGCAGCTTAGCGGTGACTAGCAGAAGCTCCTACAATGAGCAGTTCTTC.

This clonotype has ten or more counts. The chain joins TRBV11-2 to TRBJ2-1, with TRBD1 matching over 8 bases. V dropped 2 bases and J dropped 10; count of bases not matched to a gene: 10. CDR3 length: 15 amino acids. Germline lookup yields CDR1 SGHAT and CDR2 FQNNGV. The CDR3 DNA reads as TGTGCCAGCAGCTTACTAGGACAGGGCCGGGCCGAGCAGTTCTTC. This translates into CASSLLGQGRAEQFF.

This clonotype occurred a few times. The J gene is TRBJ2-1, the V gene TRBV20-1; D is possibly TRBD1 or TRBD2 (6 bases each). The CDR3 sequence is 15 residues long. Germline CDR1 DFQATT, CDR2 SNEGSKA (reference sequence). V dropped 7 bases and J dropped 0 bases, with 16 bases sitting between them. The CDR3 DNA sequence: TGCAGTGTAGCCCAAGGGGGGAGCTCCTACAATGAGCAGTTCTTC. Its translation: CSVAQGGSSYNEQFF.

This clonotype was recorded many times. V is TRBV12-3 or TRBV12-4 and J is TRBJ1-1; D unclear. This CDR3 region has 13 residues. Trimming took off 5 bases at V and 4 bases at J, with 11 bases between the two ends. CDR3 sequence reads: CASSPRRGTEAFF. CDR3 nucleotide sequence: TGTGCCAGCAGTCCTCGAAGAGGCACTGAAGCTTTCTTT.

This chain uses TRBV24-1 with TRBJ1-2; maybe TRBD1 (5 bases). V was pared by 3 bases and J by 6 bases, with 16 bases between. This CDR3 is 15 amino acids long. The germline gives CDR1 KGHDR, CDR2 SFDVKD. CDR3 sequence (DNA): TGTGCCACCAGTGATCCGGACACCCCCCCGGATGGCTACACCTTC. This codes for CATSDPDTPPDGYTF.

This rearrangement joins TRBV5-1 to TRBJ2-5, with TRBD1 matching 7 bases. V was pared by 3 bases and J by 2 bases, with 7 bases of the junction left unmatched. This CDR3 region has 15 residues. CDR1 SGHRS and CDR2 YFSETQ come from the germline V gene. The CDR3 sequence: CASSSRLGQQETQYF. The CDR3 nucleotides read TGCGCCAGCAGCTCCCGTTTGGGACAGCAAGAGACCCAGTACTTC.

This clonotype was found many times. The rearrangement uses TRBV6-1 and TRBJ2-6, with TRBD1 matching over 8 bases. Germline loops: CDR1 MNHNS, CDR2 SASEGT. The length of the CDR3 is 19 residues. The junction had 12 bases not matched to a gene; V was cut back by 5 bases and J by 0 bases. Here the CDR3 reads CASSLRGQGASSGANVLTF. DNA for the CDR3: TGTGCCAGCAGTTTACGAGGTCAGGGGGCGAGCTCTGGGGCCAACGTCCTGACTTTC.